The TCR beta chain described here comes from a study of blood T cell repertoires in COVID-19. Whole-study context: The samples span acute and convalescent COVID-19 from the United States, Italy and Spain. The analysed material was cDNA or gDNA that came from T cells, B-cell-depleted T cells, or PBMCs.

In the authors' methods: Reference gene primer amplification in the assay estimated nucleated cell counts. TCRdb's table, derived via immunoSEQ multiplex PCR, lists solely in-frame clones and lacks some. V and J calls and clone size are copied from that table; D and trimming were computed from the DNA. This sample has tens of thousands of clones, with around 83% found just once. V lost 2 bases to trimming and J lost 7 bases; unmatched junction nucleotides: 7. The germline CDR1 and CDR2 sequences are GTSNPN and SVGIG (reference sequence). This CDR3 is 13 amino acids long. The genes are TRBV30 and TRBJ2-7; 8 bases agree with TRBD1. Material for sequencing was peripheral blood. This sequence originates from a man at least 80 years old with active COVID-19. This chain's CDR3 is CAWSNQGAGEQYF. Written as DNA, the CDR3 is TGTGCCTGGAGTAACCAGGGGGCTGGTGAGCAGTACTTC.